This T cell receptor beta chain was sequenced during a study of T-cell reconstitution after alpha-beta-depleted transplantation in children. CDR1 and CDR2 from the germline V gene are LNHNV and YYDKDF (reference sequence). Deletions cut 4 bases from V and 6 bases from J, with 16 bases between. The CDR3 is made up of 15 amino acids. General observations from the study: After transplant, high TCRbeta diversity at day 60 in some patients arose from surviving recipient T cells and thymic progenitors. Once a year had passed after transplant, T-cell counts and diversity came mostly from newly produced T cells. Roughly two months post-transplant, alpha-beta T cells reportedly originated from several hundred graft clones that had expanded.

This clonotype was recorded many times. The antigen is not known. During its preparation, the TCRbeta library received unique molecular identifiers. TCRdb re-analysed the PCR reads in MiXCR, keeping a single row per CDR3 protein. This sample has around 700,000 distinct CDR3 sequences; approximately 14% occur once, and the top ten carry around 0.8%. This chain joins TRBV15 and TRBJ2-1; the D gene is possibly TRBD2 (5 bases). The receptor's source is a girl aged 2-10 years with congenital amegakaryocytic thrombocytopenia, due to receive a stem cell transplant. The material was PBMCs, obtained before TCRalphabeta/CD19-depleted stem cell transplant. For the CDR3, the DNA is TGTGCCACCAGCACGGTGGGTCGGGATACCAATGAGCAGTTCTTC. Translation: CATSTVGRDTNEQFF.